The T cell receptor beta chain described here comes from a study of chemoradiotherapy in HPV16-positive cancers. About the research overall: Candidate HPV-specific T-cell clones and common TCR motifs came from functional assays in a couple of HPV16-positive patients.

Germline V gene lookup returns CDR1 MDHEN and CDR2 SYDVKM. Trimming removed 1 base at V and 3 bases at J, with 21 bases between. The CDR3 spans 18 residues. This clone is a singleton in its sample. Data came from immunoSEQ multiplex PCR; TCRdb stores just in-frame clones and leaves some out. This sample has about 12,000 clones, with roughly 87% found just once. The source is a human donor with HPV-associated anogenital cancer. The chain recombines TRBV28 with TRBJ1-1; D uncertain. The source was blood, collected from a patient who underwent chemoradiotherapy. DNA of the CDR3: TGTGCCAGCAGTTTATTTAAGGGATCGGGGATGCGGTACACTGAAGCTTTCTTT. It translates to CASSLFKGSGMRYTEAFF. Full variable domain (remainder filled in from reference TRBV28 and TRBJ1-1): DVKVTQSSRYLVKRTGEKVFLECVQDMDHENMFWYRQDPGLGLRLIYFSYDVKMKEKGDIPEGYSVSREKKERFSLILESASTNQTSMYLCASSLFKGSGMRYTEAFFGQGTRLTVV.